Presented here are 17 T cell receptor beta chains from one specimen sequenced in a study of T cell responses to AZD1222 COVID-19 vaccine (dated by TCRdb to about 2021). To prepare the library, the immunoSEQ multiplex PCR assay was applied. As stored in TCRdb, this immuneACCESS dataset retains in-frame rearrangements with V and J assigned. A fraction of the clones does not appear; measured against another copy, unresolved V genes explain less than half of the discrepancy, and the remainder lacks a known reason. This sample holds 100,000 to 110,000 clones; about 90% were observed only once. The ten largest make up under 2% of the sample. According to the study, the label for this sample's time point signals: baseline before first vaccination. This material consisted of peripheral blood, taken on day 0 of AZD1222 vaccination. These receptors all stem from an adult in good health.

The rearrangement joins TRBV4-1 to TRBJ1-2; D remains ambiguous. Germline loops: CDR1 MGHRA, CDR2 YSYEKL. The CDR3 consists of 12 residues. V was pared by 4 bases and J by 7 bases, with 10 bases between. This chain's CDR3 is CASSPSGGGYTF. For the CDR3, the DNA is TGCGCCAGCAGCCCTTCGGGAGGTGGCTACACCTTC.

This chain links TRBV28 with TRBJ2-1; D is perhaps TRBD1 (5 bases). CDR1 is MDHEN, CDR2 SYDVKM, per germline. Trimming took 7 bases from V and 1 from J, leaving 14 bases between them. The CDR3 has 15 amino acids. CDR3 nucleotides: TGTGCCAGCACCTCCAGGGATAGGTCCTACAATGAGCAGTTCTTC. It specifies CASTSRDRSYNEQFF.

V gene TRBV28 combines with J gene TRBJ1-1; a possible D gene is TRBD1 (5 bases). V lost 7 bases, J lost 1 base, and 16 bases lay in between. Germline lookup yields CDR1 MDHEN and CDR2 SYDVKM. This CDR3 contains 15 residues. CDR3 sequence (DNA): TGTGCCAGCATAGAATATGGGACTGGGAACACTGAAGCTTTCTTT. As protein: CASIEYGTGNTEAFF.

The gene calls are TRBV3-1 (or the pseudogene TRBV3-2) and TRBJ1-4; no clear D. Per germline, CDR1 LGHDT and CDR2 YNNKEL (reference sequence). The CDR3 is made up of 15 amino acids. The V end was cut by 1 base, the J end by 7 bases, with 13 bases between. CDR3 in amino acids: CASSQGLGLGEKLFF. DNA of the CDR3: TGTGCCAGCAGCCAAGGGCTGGGTTTGGGTGAAAAACTGTTTTTT.

The chain carries TRBV19 and TRBJ1-1, with D tentatively TRBD1 (5 bases). CDR3 size: 15 residues. Trimming shortened V by 7 bases and J by 1 base, and 16 bases separated the two germline ends. The germline gives CDR1 LNHDA, CDR2 SQIVND (reference sequence). CDR3 coding DNA: TGTGCCAGTATAGGGGCCGGGACTAAGAACACTGAAGCTTTCTTT. Protein: CASIGAGTKNTEAFF.

The rearrangement uses TRBV28 and TRBJ2-1, with D possibly matching TRBD1 (5 bases). The V gene's germline CDR1 is MDHEN and CDR2 SYDVKM. The CDR3 contains 13 residues. The V end lost 5 bases, the J end lost 8 bases, and 13 bases lay between the germline ends. This CDR3 reads CASSPQGWYEQFF. CDR3 nucleotide sequence: TGTGCCAGCAGTCCGCAGGGTTGGTATGAGCAGTTCTTC.

V is TRBV6-5 and J is TRBJ1-2; D remains unclear. The V gene lost 6 bases and the J gene lost 4 bases, with 12 bases spanning the gap. Germline assignment: CDR1 MNHEY and CDR2 SVGAGI. The CDR3 consists of 13 residues. The CDR3: CASRPTKIYGYTF. Here the CDR3 DNA reads TGTGCCAGCAGGCCCACAAAAATCTATGGCTACACCTTC.

This clone was seen many times. Other DNA sequences of this sample code for an identical CDR3. V usage is TRBV29-1 and J usage is TRBJ2-7; 7 bases align to TRBD2. The CDR3 has 12 amino acids. V gave up 4 bases and J gave up 2 bases; unmatched junction bases: 2. Germline assignment: CDR1 SQVTM and CDR2 ANQGSEA. The CDR3 region is CSVASGAYEQYF. In DNA form, the CDR3 reads TGCAGCGTTGCTAGCGGAGCCTACGAGCAGTACTTC.

The chain couples TRBV7-9 to TRBJ2-1; D might be TRBD1 or TRBD2, each matching 5 bases. Germline V gene data show CDR1 as SEHNR and CDR2 as FQNEAQ (reference sequence). V lost 0 bases, J lost 3 bases, and 12 bases lay in between. The CDR3 consists of 16 residues. The CDR3 loop reads CASSLAGTPGYNEQFF. CDR3 sequence (DNA): TGTGCCAGCAGCTTAGCGGGGACGCCGGGCTACAATGAGCAGTTCTTC.

The V gene is TRBV28, the J gene TRBJ2-7; TRBD2 aligns across 7 bases. Losses at the gene ends were 4 bases for V and 1 base for J; bases not matched to a gene: 7. The V gene's germline CDR1 is MDHEN and CDR2 SYDVKM. The CDR3 spans 15 residues. The CDR3 coding sequence is TGTGCCAGCAGTTGGGGGGGTAGTAGGTCCTACGAGCAGTACTTC. Translating gives CASSWGGSRSYEQYF.

This chain links TRBV11-1 with TRBJ1-2; the D gene is possibly TRBD1 (5 bases). Trimming removed 3 bases from V and 3 bases from J, with 11 bases in between. The V gene's germline CDR1 is SGHAT and CDR2 FQDESV (reference sequence). The CDR3 sequence is 14 residues long. The CDR3 nucleotides read TGTGCCAGCAGCTTCCAGGGTGTGGACTATGGCTACACCTTC. This gives the protein CASSFQGVDYGYTF.

This chain joins TRBV13 and TRBJ2-7; 8 nucleotides align to TRBD1. Germline CDR1 PRHDT, CDR2 FYEKMQ (reference sequence). CDR3 length: 15 amino acids. J gave up 3 bases and V 4 bases, and 8 bases lay outside the gene matches. In DNA, the CDR3 is TGTGCCAGCAGCTCTACCCGACAGGGGAACTACGAGCAGTACTTC. Translated, it gives CASSSTRQGNYEQYF.

V is TRBV7-2 and J is TRBJ1-6; 9 bases map to TRBD1. After removal of 7 bases from V and 10 bases from J, the junction contained 5 bases not matched to a gene. The CDR3 loop spans 13 amino acids. Germline-derived CDR1 and CDR2 are SGHTA and FQGNSA. In nucleotides, the CDR3 is TGTGCCAGCAACTGGGACAGGGACTCACCCCTCCACTTT. As protein: CASNWDRDSPLHF.

The rearrangement links TRBV5-1 to TRBJ1-4; 9 bases match TRBD1. The length of the CDR3 is 16 residues. In germline, CDR1 is SGHRS, CDR2 YFSETQ. Losses at the gene ends were 2 bases for V and 3 bases for J; bases not matched to a gene: 5. The CDR3 loop reads CASSLQGAGANEKLFF. In DNA, the CDR3 is TGCGCCAGCAGCTTACAGGGGGCAGGGGCTAATGAAAAACTGTTTTTT.

The chain uses TRBV6-1 and TRBJ1-1; unclear D gene. Germline CDR1 and CDR2: MNHNS and SASEGT. The CDR3 length is 14 residues. V shed 3 bases and J shed 3 bases, with 11 bases lying between them. The CDR3 loop is CASSDPWPYTEAFF. The CDR3 DNA follows: TGTGCCAGCAGTGACCCTTGGCCTTACACTGAAGCTTTCTTT.

The rearrangement links TRBV23-1 to TRBJ1-4; D gene uncertain. TRBV23-1 is annotated as an ORF whose role is uncertain. Trimming removed 0 bases at V and 7 bases at J, with 24 bases between. CDR3 length equals 19 residues. CDR3 nucleotide sequence: TGCGCCAGCAGTCAATCCCCCCCGGGGTCGTGGTATTCGGGTGAAAAACTGTTTTTT. The encoded protein is CASSQSPPGSWYSGEKLFF.

J is TRBJ1-2 and V is TRBV7-9; D unresolved. The CDR3 spans 16 residues. V was trimmed by 3 bases and J by 2 bases, leaving 16 bases between them. From germline, CDR1 is SEHNR and CDR2 FQNEAQ (reference sequence). Here the CDR3 reads CASSLWQIVGNYGYTF. The CDR3 DNA is TGTGCCAGCAGCTTGTGGCAGATAGTAGGGAACTATGGCTACACCTTC.